Each of the 17 T cell receptor beta chains below was sequenced from the same sample in a study of cytomegalovirus exposure and HLA in healthy donors. The PCR contained 60 Vbeta and 13 Jbeta primers. TCRdb keeps only in-frame clones here, not all; method: immunoSEQ multiplex PCR. The sample records some 120,000 clones, 65% to 80% being singletons. What was sequenced was PBMCs. Source of these receptors: a woman in her sixties or seventies in good health and CMV-seropositive.

This clone was seen just once. The same CDR3 also results from other DNA sequences found in this sample. The CDR3 spells CASSVGSGNYNEQFF. CDR3 in DNA: TGTGCCAGCAGCGTAGGTAGCGGGAACTACAATGAGCAGTTCTTC. The V gene is TRBV9, the J gene TRBJ2-1; 8 bases are shared with TRBD2. The germline V gene has CDR1 SGDLS and CDR2 YYNGEE. V lost 0 bases and J lost 3; bases outside the gene matches: 2. The CDR3 runs to 15 residues.

V usage is TRBV6-1 and J usage is TRBJ1-6, with D perhaps matching TRBD1 (6 bases). Germline V gene sequence: CDR1 MNHNS, CDR2 SASEGT. The CDR3 is 15 residues long. Between the trimmed V and J ends, which lost 6 bases and 10 bases, there was a span of 19 bases. The CDR3 nucleotides read TGTGCCAGCAGGAACAGGGACAACCGGAGATCACCCCTCCACTTT. It is translated as CASRNRDNRRSPLHF.

The CDR3, as DNA: TGTGCCAGCAGTTTATATAGCGGGGGGGCTGGGAATGAGCAGTTCTTC. Its translation is CASSLYSGGAGNEQFF. This chain uses TRBV27 with TRBJ2-1; 11 bases match TRBD2. The CDR3 has 16 residues. Germline lookup yields CDR1 MNHEY and CDR2 SMNVEV (reference sequence). The V and J ends lost 1 base and 7 bases, in that order; junction bases with no gene match: 6.

The chain combines TRBV30 with TRBJ2-7; D might be TRBD1 (6 bases). Trimming took 3 bases from V and 6 from J, leaving 18 bases between them. Germline-derived CDR1 and CDR2 are GTSNPN and SVGIG (reference sequence). This CDR3 is built from 14 residues. CDR3 bases: TGTGCCTGGAGCAGGGGCCCCACGTTAGGCGAGCAGTACTTC. Protein product: CAWSRGPTLGEQYF.

This clone occurred a few times. The chain is built from TRBV19 and TRBJ2-1; 9 nucleotides align to TRBD2. V lost 8 bases, J lost 8 bases, and 10 bases stayed unmatched. Germline assignment: CDR1 LNHDA and CDR2 SQIVND (reference sequence). The CDR3 consists of 14 residues. CDR3: CASGGGGNNDEQFF. The CDR3 nucleotides are TGTGCCAGTGGCGGGGGGGGAAACAATGATGAGCAGTTCTTC.

The chain employs TRBV7-2 and TRBJ2-7; TRBD2 matches at 12 bases. This CDR3 has 16 amino acids. Germline V gives CDR1 SGHTA, CDR2 FQGNSA. Trimming at V came to 1 base and at J to 4 bases, leaving 5 bases not matched to a gene. In DNA, the CDR3 is TGTGCCAGCAGCTTAGGGCTAGCGGGAGGGCCTTACGAGCAGTACTTC. Its protein is CASSLGLAGGPYEQYF.

This chain uses TRBV12-5 with TRBJ2-7; 8 bases are shared with TRBD1. V lost 6 bases and J lost 0; bases outside the gene matches: 4. Germline CDR1 reads LGHNT; CDR2 reads FRNRAP. The length of the CDR3 is 14 residues. Here the CDR3 reads CASGRDRSSYEQYF. CDR3 sequence (DNA): TGTGCTAGTGGACGGGACAGGAGCTCCTACGAGCAGTACTTC.

In DNA form, the CDR3 reads TGTGCCAGCAGTGAAGCGTCTCGGTTATGGAGGTACGAGCAGTACTTC. Residues: CASSEASRLWRYEQYF. The chain links TRBV2 to TRBJ2-7; D is possibly TRBD2 (5 bases). From germline, CDR1 is SNHLY and CDR2 FYNNEI. This CDR3 has 16 amino acids. Trimming pared 0 bases from V and 4 bases from J, leaving 16 bases between.

The V call is TRBV15, the J call TRBJ2-7; perhaps TRBD1 as D (5 bases). Trimming pared 0 bases from V and 5 bases from J, leaving 14 bases between. The V gene's germline CDR1 is LNHNV and CDR2 YYDKDF (reference sequence). The length of the CDR3 is 15 residues. This CDR3 is CATSREGQGRNEQYF. CDR3 sequence (DNA): TGTGCCACCAGCAGAGAGGGGCAGGGTAGGAACGAGCAGTACTTC.

The chain carries TRBV2 and TRBJ1-4; 9 nucleotides line up with TRBD1. From germline, CDR1 is SNHLY and CDR2 FYNNEI. V lost 5 bases to trimming and J lost 6 bases; unmatched junction nucleotides: 7. The CDR3 has 15 residues. Here the CDR3 reads CASSRGQGRYEKLFF. In nucleotides, the CDR3 is TGTGCCAGCAGTAGGGGACAGGGACGTTATGAAAAACTGTTTTTT. The full variable domain, its missing parts supplied by reference TRBV2 and TRBJ1-4, is EPEVTQTPSHQVTQMGQEVILRCVPISNHLYFYWYRQILGQKVEFLVSFYNNEISEKSEIFDDQFSVERPDGSNFTLKIRSTKLEDSAMYFCASSRGQGRYEKLFFGSGTQLSVL.

This chain links TRBV7-2 with TRBJ1-5, with no clear D. The CDR3 extends over 13 amino acids. V lost 5 bases to trimming and J lost 11 bases, with 16 bases between them. CDR1 is SGHTA, CDR2 FQGNSA, per germline. CDR3 sequence reads: CASSTYPKEAQHF. The CDR3 DNA reads TGTGCCAGCAGCACCTATCCCAAAGAAGCCCAGCATTTT. Drawing the rest from reference TRBV7-2 and TRBJ1-5, the complete variable domain is GAGVSQSPSNKVTEKGKDVELRCDPISGHTALYWYRQSLGQGLEFLIYFQGNSAPDKSGLPSDRFSAERTGGSVSTLTIQRTQQEDSAVYLCASSTYPKEAQHFGDGTRLSIL.

This sequence joins TRBV21-1 and TRBJ2-4; the table assigns TRBD1, which was not confirmed against the DNA. TRBV21-1 is listed as a pseudogene. The CDR3 totals 17 residues. CDR3 in DNA: TGTGCCAGCTGCGACACGGGACAGGGAGGGGAGGGTGACATTCAGTACTTC. It specifies CASCDTGQGGEGDIQYF.

This clone was observed once. The chain couples TRBV5-1 to TRBJ2-1, with TRBD1 matching 9 bases. This CDR3 is 14 amino acids long. Per the germline V gene, CDR1 is SGHRS and CDR2 is YFSETQ. V lost 1 base and J lost 7; bases outside the gene matches: 3. This CDR3 is CASSLLQGANEQFF. The CDR3 bases are TGCGCCAGCAGCTTGTTACAGGGGGCTAATGAGCAGTTCTTC.

The V gene is TRBV7-2, the J gene TRBJ2-2, with TRBD2 matching 8 bases. J was trimmed by 7 bases and V by 3 bases; bases with no gene match: 7. This CDR3 comprises 15 residues. In germline, CDR1 is SGHTA, CDR2 FQGNSA. The CDR3 protein is CASSFLAGLGGELFF. CDR3 nucleotides: TGTGCCAGCAGCTTCTTAGCGGGACTGGGCGGGGAGCTGTTTTTT.

This CDR3 is CASSQTTGLNTEAFF. The DNA for the CDR3 is TGCGCCAGCAGCCAAACGACAGGGCTGAACACTGAAGCTTTCTTT. This rearrangement joins TRBV4-3 to TRBJ1-1, with 7 bases aligning to TRBD1. Trimming removed 2 bases from V and 0 bases from J; junction bases left unmatched: 3. Germline assignment: CDR1 LGHNA and CDR2 YSLEER. The CDR3 length is 15 residues.

This chain joins TRBV27 and TRBJ2-1; 7 bases fit TRBD1. The length of the CDR3 is 15 residues. The germline V gene encodes CDR1 MNHEY and CDR2 SMNVEV (reference sequence). V was pared by 6 bases and J by 1 base, with 6 bases of the junction left unmatched. CDR3 nucleotides: TGTGCCAGCAGCCGAGGGACAGCTTCCTACAATGAGCAGTTCTTC. Protein sequence: CASSRGTASYNEQFF.

The chain has TRBV4-2 and TRBJ2-7; perhaps TRBD1 as D (5 bases). Trimming took off 0 bases at V and 5 bases at J, with 14 bases between the two ends. The CDR3 spans 15 residues. From germline, CDR1 is LGHNA and CDR2 YNFKEQ. The CDR3 loop reads CASSQDLQGHNEQYF. Written as DNA, the CDR3 is TGTGCCAGCAGCCAAGACCTCCAGGGTCACAACGAGCAGTACTTC.